This T cell receptor beta chain was recorded in a study of Graves' ophthalmopathy and Graves' hyperthyroidism. RNA transcripts served as template for amplifying TCR beta CDR3 sequences. The first-round RT-PCR employed HTBI primers together with the Qiagen OneStep RT-PCR kit. A multiplex PCR was then performed as the second round. TCRdb reanalysed the multiplex PCR reads using MiXCR and keeps one entry per CDR3 protein. The sample has roughly 400,000 distinct CDR3 sequences; approximately 20% are singletons. The CDR3 covers 15 residues. The trim removed 4 bases at V and 5 bases at J, leaving 9 bases unmatched. CDR1 MNHEY and CDR2 SVGEGT come from the germline V gene. Ophthalmopathy in the donors was of moderate-to-severe activity, with CAS ≥3, NOSPECS ≥4 and duration under 3 months. Clinicians made diagnoses from clinical symptoms, serum thyroxine, TRAb, thyroid ultrasound and orbital computed tomography.

Sample: peripheral blood. This clonotype originated in a woman aged 18-30 years with Graves' ophthalmopathy. V usage is TRBV6-2 or TRBV6-3 and J usage is TRBJ2-5, with 8 bases identical to TRBD1. In nucleotides, the CDR3 is TGTGCCAGCAGTTCCGGGCAGGGGGCAGTGGAGACCCAGTACTTC. It specifies CASSSGQGAVETQYF.